This entry lists 4 T cell receptor beta chains sequenced from one sample in a study of spatial heterogeneity in lung cancer. From the 5' RACE reads, TCRdb called clonotypes with MiXCR, one entry per CDR3 protein. The sample lists under 40,000 distinct CDR3 sequences, 5.8% seen once, with around a tenth in the top ten. The sample's time point: sample taken at primary tumor resection. In each case, whole RNA from tumor, nontumor lung or frozen PBMC was sequenced unsorted. Sequences were derived from PBMCs, sampled at surgery. The source is a male donor with early-stage non-small cell lung cancer.

This clonotype was observed at least ten times. As DNA, the CDR3 is TGTGCCACCAGTGATGGGGCAGGGAAGGAATATGGCTACACCTTC. Its translation is CATSDGAGKEYGYTF. The chain couples TRBV24-1 to TRBJ1-2; possibly TRBD1 for D (5 bases). CDR3 length: 15 residues. Trimming left V 3 bases short and J 5 bases short, with 15 bases between. The germline V gene encodes CDR1 KGHDR and CDR2 SFDVKD.

J is TRBJ1-1 and V is TRBV6-2 or TRBV6-3; no firm D call. The ends were cut back, 6 bases at V and 7 bases at J, with 9 bases in the middle. Per germline, CDR1 MNHEY and CDR2 SVGEGT. The CDR3 is 11 residues long. CDR3 sequence reads: CASSQHGEAFF. In DNA form, the CDR3 reads TGTGCCAGCAGCCAACACGGTGAAGCTTTCTTT.

At least ten counts were recorded for this clonotype. This chain connects TRBV25-1 to TRBJ2-7, with D maybe TRBD1 (6 bases). Between the trimmed V and J ends, which lost 9 bases and 0 bases, there was a span of 12 bases. This CDR3 has 13 amino acids. The germline CDR1 and CDR2 sequences are MGHDK and SYGVNS. CDR3 sequence reads: CASAQGLSYEQYF. CDR3 bases: TGTGCCAGTGCACAGGGCCTCTCCTACGAGCAGTACTTC.

This clonotype has ten or more counts. The CDR3 coding sequence is TGTGCCAGCTCACCCCCAATTCGTAGAGATACGCAGTATTTT. Amino acids: CASSPPIRRDTQYF. This chain uses TRBV18 with TRBJ2-3; no clear D. V lost 3 bases and J 5 bases, leaving 12 bases between the germline ends. Germline values: CDR1 KGHSH, CDR2 LQKENI. This CDR3 contains 14 residues.